This passage covers 23 T cell receptor beta chains from one sample sequenced in a study of tumor-infiltrating lymphocytes in primary liver carcinoma. Both RNA and DNA were isolated together from about 21-30 mg of bulk tissue that had not been sorted. A constant-region primer primed TCR beta cDNA synthesis from about 490 ng of total RNA. Nested multiplex PCR, run for three rounds with slightly modified ARM-PCR, yielded TCR beta libraries. TRBV1-TRBV30 forward and Cbeta reverse primers drove the first two approximately 10-cycle rounds. TCRdb re-derived calls from the multiplex PCR reads in MiXCR, one entry per CDR3 protein. The sample records about 64,000 distinct CDR3 sequences, about two thirds being singletons. Sequenced material: liver tumor tissue from sampling region 4. As for subset: tumor region T4, right-lateral pole. The origin of the receptors is a man in his forties or fifties with primary liver carcinoma and hepatitis B virus infection.

This clonotype was recorded only once. V is TRBV7-9 and J is TRBJ1-1, with no clear D. The CDR3 totals 14 residues. V was clipped by 6 bases and J by 4 bases, with 15 bases between them. CDR1 and CDR2 from the germline V gene are SEHNR and FQNEAQ (reference sequence). CDR3 sequence: CASSPSSDCTEAFF. DNA for the CDR3: TGTGCCAGCAGTCCTAGCTCCGATTGCACTGAAGCTTTCTTT.

Ten or more counts support this clonotype. This rearrangement joins TRBV5-1 to TRBJ1-6; the match to TRBD1 covers 7 bases. The CDR3 is 14 residues long. Germline lookup yields CDR1 SGHRS and CDR2 YFSETQ. V was clipped by 5 bases and J by 11 bases; unmatched bases: 10. CDR3 DNA sequence: TGCGCCAGCAGGGCGGGACAGAATGTAACACCCCTCCACTTT. Its translation: CASRAGQNVTPLHF. The variable domain in full, with the rest retrieved from reference TRBV5-1 and TRBJ1-6, is KAGVTQTPRYLIKTRGQQVTLSCSPISGHRSVSWYQQTPGQGLQFLFEYFSETQRNKGNFPGRFSGRQFSNSRSEMNVSTLELGDSALYLCASRAGQNVTPLHFGNGTRLTVT.

This clonotype has a count of ten or more. The chain joins TRBV5-1 to TRBJ2-1; TRBD1 aligns across 7 bases. The CDR3 runs to 15 residues. V lost 0 bases to trimming and J lost 1 base; unmatched junction nucleotides: 1. Looked up from germline, CDR1 is SGHRS and CDR2 is YFSETQ. CDR3 DNA sequence: TGCGCCAGCAGCTTGGCGACAGGGTCCTACAATGAGCAGTTCTTC. Translation: CASSLATGSYNEQFF.

In regard to this clonotype: The conserved final phenylalanine or tryptophan is absent from the CDR3, which likely points to a read error. The chain's CDR3 is CASSGQGPTYEQYL. The DNA for the CDR3 is TGTGCCAGCAGTGGACAGGGTCCGACCTACGAGCAGTACTTA. This chain joins TRBV2 and TRBJ2-7, with 7 bases aligning to TRBD1. CDR1 and CDR2 (germline): SNHLY, FYNNEI. This CDR3 has 14 residues. V shed 4 bases, J shed 2 bases, and the junction held 5 bases outside the gene matches.

Comments on this clonotype: The junction departs from the called germline gene at one end, perhaps through a read error. The V gene is TRBV29-1, the J gene TRBJ1-2, with D uncertain. Germline CDR1 SQVTM, CDR2 ANQGSEA. The CDR3 length is 12 residues. The CDR3 sequence is CSVDDGTYGYIF. The CDR3 nucleotides are TGCAGCGTTGACGACGGAACCTATGGCTACATCTTC.

The V and J genes are TRBV29-1 and TRBJ2-5, with a weak D call TRBD1 (6 bases). Trimming shortened V by 3 bases and J by 3 bases, and 11 bases separated the two germline ends. The length of the CDR3 is 13 residues. CDR1 is SQVTM, CDR2 ANQGSEA, per germline. The CDR3 is CSVDGTFKETQYF. Written as DNA, the CDR3 is TGCAGCGTTGACGGGACATTCAAAGAGACCCAGTACTTC.

As for this clonotype: The junction differs from germline at one of its ends, possibly a read error. The chain couples TRBV5-1 to TRBJ1-3; D is possibly TRBD1 (5 bases). Germline V gives CDR1 SGHRS, CDR2 YFSETQ. The length of the CDR3 is 16 residues. The CDR3 loop is CASSLSGTGSGSTIYF. The CDR3 DNA reads as TGCGCCAGCAGCTTGAGTGGGACGGGCTCTGGAAGCACCATATATTTT.

As for this clonotype: Sequence at one end of the junction differs from germline and may be a read error. The rearrangement uses TRBV5-1 and TRBJ2-1; no firm D call. Germline V CDR1 and CDR2: SGHRS, YFSETQ. The length of the CDR3 is 16 residues. The CDR3 reads CASSYQTSDDRNVQFF. The CDR3 DNA reads as TGCGCCAGCAGCTACCAAACGTCGGACGATCGTAATGTGCAGTTCTTC.

V and J are TRBV14 and TRBJ2-1; TRBD2 aligns across 8 bases. In germline, CDR1 is SGHDN, CDR2 FVKESK. V dropped 6 bases and J dropped 7; count of bases not matched to a gene: 14. This CDR3 has 16 amino acids. The CDR3 nucleotides read TGTGCCAGCAGGAGTGAAAAAGCGGGAGTGAAAAATGAGCAGTTCTTC. Translation gives CASRSEKAGVKNEQFF.

To note about this clonotype: The junction and the germline gene differ at one end; a read error may be behind it. V usage is TRBV4-1 and J usage is TRBJ1-2; possible D gene TRBD1, 6 bases. Germline V gives CDR1 MGHRA, CDR2 YSYEKL. The length of the CDR3 is 14 residues. The DNA of the CDR3 is TGCGCCAGCAGCCAAGGGGACAAGAACTATGGTTACATCTTC. It is translated as CASSQGDKNYGYIF.

Details on this clonotype: Since a much larger clone is just one base distant, this may be a read error. The chain combines TRBV11-3 with TRBJ2-2; D remains unclear. Germline V gene data show CDR1 as SGHNT and CDR2 as YENEEA. V was pared by 2 bases and J by 9 bases, with 13 bases between. The CDR3 runs to 14 residues. This CDR3 is CASSLNANIRELFF. As DNA, the CDR3 is TGTGCCAGCAGCTTAAACGCGAACATCAGGGAGCTGTTTTTT.

Worth noting for this clonotype: Since the CDR3 does not end with the conserved phenylalanine or tryptophan, this likely comes from a read error. The V call is TRBV5-5, the J call TRBJ2-5; D is possibly TRBD2 (6 bases). The germline CDR1 and CDR2 sequences are SGHKS and YYEKEE (reference sequence). Deletions cut 7 bases from V and 4 bases from J, with 17 bases between. The CDR3 consists of 14 residues. CDR3 region: CASCSKTRGETQYL. DNA for the CDR3: TGTGCCAGCTGCTCGAAGACTAGGGGAGAGACCCAGTACTTA.

Comment on this clonotype: At one end, the junction sequence differs from germline, possibly due to a read error. The chain uses TRBV10-3 and TRBJ1-5; no definite D call. The CDR3 length is 14 residues. Germline values: CDR1 ENHRY, CDR2 SYGVKD. The CDR3 DNA reads as TGTGACATCAGTGAGTATGAGGGCGATCAGCCCCAGTACTTT. Protein sequence: CDISEYEGDQPQYF.

The CDR3 region is CSDGQGSGELFF. The DNA of the CDR3 is TGCAGCGATGGACAGGGGTCCGGGGAGCTGTTTTTT. This chain links TRBV29-1 with TRBJ2-2; 9 nucleotides align to TRBD1. CDR1 is SQVTM and CDR2 is ANQGSEA in the germline V gene. The CDR3 totals 12 residues. Unmatched junction bases numbered 3, after V lost 7 bases and J lost 6 bases.

This clonotype was picked up one time. The chain joins TRBV11-2 to TRBJ2-1; 9 nucleotides agree with TRBD1. Germline CDR1 reads SGHAT; CDR2 reads FQNNGV. Trimming removed 7 bases from V and 0 bases from J; junction bases left unmatched: 7. The CDR3 totals 16 residues. The CDR3 coding sequence is TGTGCCAGCAACCAAGGGACAGGGAGCTCCTACAATGAGCAGTTCTTC. Translating gives CASNQGTGSSYNEQFF.

As concerns this clonotype: At one end the junction does not follow the germline gene, possibly because of a read error. V usage is TRBV5-4 and J usage is TRBJ2-5, with D perhaps assigned TRBD1 or TRBD2 (5 bases each). CDR1 is SGHNT and CDR2 is YYREEE in the germline V gene (reference sequence). The CDR3 extends over 15 amino acids. The CDR3 protein is CASSSNGDDQETQYF. For the CDR3, the DNA is TGTGCCAGCAGCTCGAACGGGGACGACCAAGAAACCCAGTACTTC.

About this clonotype itself: Without the conserved terminal phenylalanine or tryptophan, this CDR3 likely stems from a read error. The chain carries TRBV4-2 and TRBJ2-7; D is perhaps TRBD2 (6 bases). V shed 0 bases and J shed 6 bases, with 12 bases lying between them. This CDR3 is built from 14 residues. Germline V gene lookup returns CDR1 LGHNA and CDR2 YNFKEQ. DNA for the CDR3: TGTGCCAGCAGCCAAGATAGTGGGGGAGGCGAGCAGTACATC. Residues: CASSQDSGGGEQYI.

The CDR3 region has the DNA TGTGCCAGCAGCATCCTAGGGGGATCCTGCGATCAGTACTTC. Its translation is CASSILGGSCDQYF. The J gene is TRBJ2-7, the V gene TRBV11-2; perhaps TRBD1 as D (6 bases). The germline CDR1 and CDR2 sequences are SGHAT and FQNNGV. There are 14 residues in the CDR3. V dropped 5 bases and J dropped 10 bases, with 21 bases sitting between them.

Concerning this clonotype itself: Germline and junction disagree at one end, which may indicate a read error. The chain has TRBV29-1 and TRBJ2-5; 11 bases are a match to TRBD1. Per the germline V gene, CDR1 is SQVTM and CDR2 is ANQGSEA. There are 15 residues in the CDR3. CDR3 sequence (DNA): TGCAGCATTGAAGAGGACAGGGGGCGAGCAGAGACCCAGTATTTC. This sequence encodes CSIEEDRGRAETQYF.

Concerning this clonotype itself: Since no conserved phenylalanine or tryptophan closes the CDR3, a read error is the likely cause. The V gene is TRBV7-2, the J gene TRBJ2-7; no firm D call. Germline assignment: CDR1 SGHTA and CDR2 FQGNSA. The CDR3 loop spans 14 amino acids. Trimming stripped 3 bases from V and 3 bases from J, with 12 bases between. CDR3 residues: CASSLGRLNYEQYS. CDR3 nucleotides: TGTGCCAGCAGCTTGGGCAGACTGAACTACGAGCAGTACTCC.

This clonotype was seen more than once but under ten times. V usage is TRBV6-6 and J usage is TRBJ2-2; 13 bases map to TRBD2. CDR3 length: 20 residues. V was clipped by 5 bases and J by 1 base; unmatched bases: 13. CDR1 and CDR2 (germline): MNHNY, SVGAGI (reference sequence). CDR3 nucleotide sequence: TGTGCCAGCAGTACGCTCGTGGGACTAGCGGGGCCAAGGAACACCGGGGAGCTGTTTTTT. This gives the protein CASSTLVGLAGPRNTGELFF.

The J gene is TRBJ2-3, the V gene TRBV29-1; the match to TRBD2 covers 10 bases. The CDR3 length is 14 residues. Looked up from germline, CDR1 is SQVTM and CDR2 is ANQGSEA. CDR3 DNA sequence: TGCATCGAACTAGCGGGATTGGGCACAGATACGCAGTATTTT. It encodes CIELAGLGTDTQYF.

Worth noting for this clonotype: Just one base apart from a much larger clone, this may be a read error. The CDR3: CASNLTRGANTGEPFF. CDR3 DNA: TGTGCCAGCAACTTAACAAGAGGCGCGAACACCGGGGAGCCGTTTTTT. The chain is built from TRBV7-8 and TRBJ2-2; D perhaps matches TRBD2 (5 bases). This CDR3 is 16 amino acids long. Germline CDR1 and CDR2: SGHVS and FQNEAQ.